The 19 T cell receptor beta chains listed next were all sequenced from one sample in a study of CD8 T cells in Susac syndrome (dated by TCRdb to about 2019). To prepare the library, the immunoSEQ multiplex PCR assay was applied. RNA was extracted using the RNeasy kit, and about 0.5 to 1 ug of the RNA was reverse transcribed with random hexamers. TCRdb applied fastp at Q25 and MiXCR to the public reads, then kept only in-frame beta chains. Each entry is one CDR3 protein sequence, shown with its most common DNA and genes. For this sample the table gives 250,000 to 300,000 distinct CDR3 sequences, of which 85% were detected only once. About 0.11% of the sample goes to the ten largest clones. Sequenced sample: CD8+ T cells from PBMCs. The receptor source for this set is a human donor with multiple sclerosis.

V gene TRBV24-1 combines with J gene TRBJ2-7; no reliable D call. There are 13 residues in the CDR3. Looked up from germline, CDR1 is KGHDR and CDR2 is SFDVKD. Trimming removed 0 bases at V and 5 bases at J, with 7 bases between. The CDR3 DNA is TGTGCCACCAGTGATTTGAAGGGTGACGAGCAGTACTTC. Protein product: CATSDLKGDEQYF.

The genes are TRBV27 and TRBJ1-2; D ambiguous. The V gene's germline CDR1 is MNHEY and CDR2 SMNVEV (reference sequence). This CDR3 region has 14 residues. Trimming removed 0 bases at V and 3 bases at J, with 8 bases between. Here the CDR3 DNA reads TGTGCCAGCAGTTTATCGGGCCGATACTATGGCTACACCTTC. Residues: CASSLSGRYYGYTF.

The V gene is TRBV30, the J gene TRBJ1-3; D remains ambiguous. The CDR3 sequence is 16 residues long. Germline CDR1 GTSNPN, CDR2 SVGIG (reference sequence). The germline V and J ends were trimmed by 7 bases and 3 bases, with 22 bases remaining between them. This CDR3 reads CAYPRPGGKYGNTIYF. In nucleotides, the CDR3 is TGTGCCTACCCCCGCCCCGGCGGGAAATATGGAAACACCATATATTTT.

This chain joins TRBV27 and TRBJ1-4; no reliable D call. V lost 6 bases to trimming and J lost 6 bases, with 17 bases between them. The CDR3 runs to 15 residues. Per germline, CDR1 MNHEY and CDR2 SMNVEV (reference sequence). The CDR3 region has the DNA TGTGCCAGCAGAGAGGGAACGCAGGAGGATGAAAAACTGTTTTTT. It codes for CASREGTQEDEKLFF.

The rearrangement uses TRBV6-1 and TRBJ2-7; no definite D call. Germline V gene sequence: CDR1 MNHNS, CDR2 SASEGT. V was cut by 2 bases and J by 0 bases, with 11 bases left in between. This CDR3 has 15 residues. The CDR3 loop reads CASSEFRDSSYEQYF. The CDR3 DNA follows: TGTGCCAGCAGTGAATTTAGGGATAGCTCCTACGAGCAGTACTTC.

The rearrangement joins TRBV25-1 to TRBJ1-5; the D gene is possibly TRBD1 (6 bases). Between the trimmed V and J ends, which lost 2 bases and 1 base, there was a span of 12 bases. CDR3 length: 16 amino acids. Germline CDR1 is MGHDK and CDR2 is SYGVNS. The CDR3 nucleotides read TGTGCCAGCAGTGAAAACAGGGATCACAGCAATCAGCCCCAGCATTTT. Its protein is CASSENRDHSNQPQHF.

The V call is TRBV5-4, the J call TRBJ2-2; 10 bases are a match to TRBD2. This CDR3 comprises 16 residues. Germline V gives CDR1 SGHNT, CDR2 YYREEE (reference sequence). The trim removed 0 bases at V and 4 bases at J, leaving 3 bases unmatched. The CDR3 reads CASSLGLAGGTGELFF. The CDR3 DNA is TGTGCCAGCAGCTTGGGACTAGCGGGCGGCACCGGGGAGCTGTTTTTT.

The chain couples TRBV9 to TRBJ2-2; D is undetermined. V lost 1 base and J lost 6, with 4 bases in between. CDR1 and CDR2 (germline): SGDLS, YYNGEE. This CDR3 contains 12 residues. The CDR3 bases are TGTGCCAGCAGCGTATCGGCCGGGGAGCTGTTTTTT. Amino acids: CASSVSAGELFF. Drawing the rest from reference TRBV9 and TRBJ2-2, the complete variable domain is DSGVTQTPKHLITATGQRVTLRCSPRSGDLSVYWYQQSLDQGLQFLIQYYNGEERAKGNILERFSAQQFPDLHSELNLSSLELGDSALYFCASSVSAGELFFGEGSRLTVL.

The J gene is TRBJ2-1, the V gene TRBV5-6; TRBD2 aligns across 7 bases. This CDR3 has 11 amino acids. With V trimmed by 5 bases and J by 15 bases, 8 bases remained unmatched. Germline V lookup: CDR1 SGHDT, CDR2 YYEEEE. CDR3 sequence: CASRGGLDLFF. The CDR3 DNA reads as TGTGCCAGCAGAGGTGGACTAGATCTGTTCTTC.

The CDR3 DNA follows: TGTGCCAGCAGCTTTGCGGGAAGGGGTTACAATGAGCAGTTCTTC. It translates to CASSFAGRGYNEQFF. The chain employs TRBV7-9 and TRBJ2-1, with D perhaps matching TRBD2 (6 bases). CDR3 length: 15 residues. V lost 3 bases, J lost 4 bases, and 13 bases lay in between. Germline V gene sequence: CDR1 SEHNR, CDR2 FQNEAQ (reference sequence).

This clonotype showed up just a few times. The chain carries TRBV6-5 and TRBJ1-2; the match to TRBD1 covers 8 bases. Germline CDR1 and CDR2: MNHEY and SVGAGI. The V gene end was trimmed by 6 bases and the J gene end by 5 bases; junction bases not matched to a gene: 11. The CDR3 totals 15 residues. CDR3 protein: CASSRMDRDLYGYTF. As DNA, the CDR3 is TGTGCCAGCAGCCGGATGGACAGGGATTTGTATGGCTACACCTTC.

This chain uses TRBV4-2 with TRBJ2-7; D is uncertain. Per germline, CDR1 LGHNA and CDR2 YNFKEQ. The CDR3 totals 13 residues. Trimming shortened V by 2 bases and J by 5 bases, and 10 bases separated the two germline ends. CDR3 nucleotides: TGTGCCAGCAGCCAATTAACAGAGCACGAGCAGTACTTC. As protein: CASSQLTEHEQYF.

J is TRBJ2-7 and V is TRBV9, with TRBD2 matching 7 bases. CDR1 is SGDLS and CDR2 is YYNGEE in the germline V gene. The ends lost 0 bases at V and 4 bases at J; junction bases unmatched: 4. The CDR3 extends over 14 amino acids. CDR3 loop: CASSVGDYGYEQYF. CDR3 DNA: TGTGCCAGCAGCGTAGGGGACTATGGATACGAGCAGTACTTC.

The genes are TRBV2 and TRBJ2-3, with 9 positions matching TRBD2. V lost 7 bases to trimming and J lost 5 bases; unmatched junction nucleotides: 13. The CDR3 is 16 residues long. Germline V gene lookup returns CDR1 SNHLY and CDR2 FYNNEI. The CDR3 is CASMMRLAGKRDTQYF. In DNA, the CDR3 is TGTGCCAGCATGATGAGGCTAGCGGGAAAGAGAGATACGCAGTATTTT.

The CDR3 bases are TGTGCCAGCAGACACGCGGGACAGGGCATCTACGAGCAGTACTTC. It encodes CASRHAGQGIYEQYF. The rearrangement uses TRBV7-2 and TRBJ2-7; 9 bases match TRBD1. CDR3 length: 15 residues. CDR1 SGHTA and CDR2 FQGNSA come from the germline V gene. After removal of 6 bases from V and 3 bases from J, the junction contained 9 bases not matched to a gene.

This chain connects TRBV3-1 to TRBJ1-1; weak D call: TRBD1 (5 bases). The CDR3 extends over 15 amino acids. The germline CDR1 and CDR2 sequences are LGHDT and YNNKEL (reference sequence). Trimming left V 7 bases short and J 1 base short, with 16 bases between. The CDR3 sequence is CASTLTGRRNTEAFF. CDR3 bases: TGTGCCAGCACCCTAACAGGACGACGGAACACTGAAGCTTTCTTT.

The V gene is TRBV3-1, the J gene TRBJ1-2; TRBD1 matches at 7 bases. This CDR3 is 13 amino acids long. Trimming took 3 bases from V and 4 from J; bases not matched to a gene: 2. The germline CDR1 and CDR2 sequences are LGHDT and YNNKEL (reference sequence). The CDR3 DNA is TGTGCCAGCAGCCAGGGACAGTTCTATGGCTACACCTTC. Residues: CASSQGQFYGYTF.

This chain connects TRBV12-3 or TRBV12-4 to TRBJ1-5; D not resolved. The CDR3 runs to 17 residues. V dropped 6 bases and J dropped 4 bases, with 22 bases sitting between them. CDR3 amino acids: CASSSQTGLPINQPQHF. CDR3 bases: TGTGCCAGCAGCTCTCAAACCGGGCTCCCGATTAATCAGCCCCAGCATTTT.

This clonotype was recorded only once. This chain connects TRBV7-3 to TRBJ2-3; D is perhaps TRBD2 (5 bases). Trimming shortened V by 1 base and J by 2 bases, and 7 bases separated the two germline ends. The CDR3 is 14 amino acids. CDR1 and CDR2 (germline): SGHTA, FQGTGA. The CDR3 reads CASSLNGITDTQYF. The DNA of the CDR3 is TGTGCCAGCAGCTTAAACGGGATCACAGATACGCAGTATTTT.